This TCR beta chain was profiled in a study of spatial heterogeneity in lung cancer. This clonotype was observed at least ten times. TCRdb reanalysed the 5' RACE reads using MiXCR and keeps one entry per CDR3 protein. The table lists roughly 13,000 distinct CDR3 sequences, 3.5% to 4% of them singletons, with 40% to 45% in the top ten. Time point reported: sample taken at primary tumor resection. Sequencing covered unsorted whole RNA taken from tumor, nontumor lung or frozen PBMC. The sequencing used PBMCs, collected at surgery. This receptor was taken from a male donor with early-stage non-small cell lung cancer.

The CDR3 protein is CASSGLWVSGELFF. The CDR3 DNA reads TGTGCCAGCAGTGGATTGTGGGTATCCGGGGAGCTGTTTTTT. The genes are TRBV2 and TRBJ2-2; D gene unclear. Germline CDR1 is SNHLY and CDR2 is FYNNEI. With 4 bases removed from V and 6 bases from J, the gap between germline ends came to 12 bases. The CDR3 totals 14 residues.